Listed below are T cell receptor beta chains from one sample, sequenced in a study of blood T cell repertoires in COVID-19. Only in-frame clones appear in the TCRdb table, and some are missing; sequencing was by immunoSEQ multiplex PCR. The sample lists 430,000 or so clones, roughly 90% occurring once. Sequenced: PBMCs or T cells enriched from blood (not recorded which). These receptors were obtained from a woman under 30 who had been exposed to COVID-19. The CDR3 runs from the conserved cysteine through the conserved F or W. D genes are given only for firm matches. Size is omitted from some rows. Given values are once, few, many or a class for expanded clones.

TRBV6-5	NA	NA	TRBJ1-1	CASSWGQLITEAFF	TGTGCCAGCAGTTGGGGACAATTAATAACTGAAGCTTTCTTT
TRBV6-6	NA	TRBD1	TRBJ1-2	CASSYPDRGSGYTF	TGTGCCAGCAGTTACCCGGACAGGGGGAGTGGCTACACCTTC
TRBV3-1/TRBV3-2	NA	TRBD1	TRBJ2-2	CASSQRTGTNTGELFF	TGTGCCAGCAGCCAACGGACAGGCACGAACACCGGGGAGCTGTTTTTT
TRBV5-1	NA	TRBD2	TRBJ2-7	CASSLGLAGENRQYF	TGCGCCAGCAGCTTGGGGCTAGCGGGGGAAAATCGGCAGTACTTC
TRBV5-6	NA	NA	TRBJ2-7	CASSLTTRQGRGEQYF	TGTGCCAGCAGCCTCACAACCAGACAGGGGCGGGGGGAGCAGTACTTC
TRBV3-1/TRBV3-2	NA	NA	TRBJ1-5	CASSRQGSDQPQHF	TGTGCCAGCAGCCGCCAGGGGTCCGATCAGCCCCAGCATTTT
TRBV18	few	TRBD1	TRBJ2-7	CASSPGQGTRRYEQYF	TGTGCCAGCTCACCAGGACAGGGGACACGCCGCTACGAGCAGTACTTC
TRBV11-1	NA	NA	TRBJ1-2	CASSWTANYGYTF	TGTGCCAGCAGCTGGACAGCTAACTATGGCTACACCTTC
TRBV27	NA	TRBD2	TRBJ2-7	CASSLSLAGVSYEQYF	TGTGCCAGCAGTTTATCCCTAGCGGGAGTTTCCTACGAGCAGTACTTC
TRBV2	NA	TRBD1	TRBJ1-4	CASKGQLEKLFF	TGTGCCAGCAAGGGACAGCTTGAAAAACTGTTTTTT
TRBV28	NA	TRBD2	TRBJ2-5	CASRPGLAGAKTQYF	TGTGCCAGCAGGCCGGGACTAGCGGGAGCGAAGACCCAGTACTTC
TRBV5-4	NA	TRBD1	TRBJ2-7	CASSPPGGQGAYEQYF	TGTGCCAGCAGCCCTCCCGGGGGACAGGGGGCCTACGAGCAGTACTTC
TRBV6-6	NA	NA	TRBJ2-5	CASSRAKGTETQYF	TGTGCCAGCAGCAGGGCGAAGGGAACGGAGACCCAGTACTTC
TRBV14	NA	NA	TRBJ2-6	CASSQLGAGANVLTF	TGTGCCAGCAGCCAATTGGGAGCTGGGGCCAACGTCCTGACTTTC
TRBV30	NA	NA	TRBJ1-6	CAWSRGASSYNSPLHF	TGTGCCTGGAGTCGTGGGGCGAGCTCCTATAATTCACCCCTCCACTTT
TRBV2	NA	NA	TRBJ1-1	CASSEEQNTEAFF	TGTGCCAGCAGTGAAGAACAGAACACTGAAGCTTTCTTT
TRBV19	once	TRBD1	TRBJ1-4	CASSTIWREQGALLETEKLFF	TGTGCCAGTAGTACTATTTGGCGGGAACAGGGGGCTCTTCTGGAGACTGAAAAACTGTTTTTT
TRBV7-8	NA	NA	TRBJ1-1	CASSRDLLGTEAFF	TGTGCCAGCAGCAGGGACTTGCTGGGCACTGAAGCTTTCTTT
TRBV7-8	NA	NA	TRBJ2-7	CATILASGSGYEQYF	TGTGCCACAATTCTAGCGTCCGGGAGTGGGTACGAGCAGTACTTC
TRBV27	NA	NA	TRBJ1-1	CASIPEFQIMNTEAFF	TGTGCCAGCATTCCAGAATTTCAGATCATGAACACTGAAGCTTTCTTT
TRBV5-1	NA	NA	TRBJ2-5	CASSLTLETQYF	TGCGCCAGCAGTTTGACTTTAGAGACCCAGTACTTC
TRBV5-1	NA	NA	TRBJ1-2	CASSREAAANYGYTF	TGCGCCAGCAGCAGGGAGGCGGCAGCTAACTATGGCTACACCTTC
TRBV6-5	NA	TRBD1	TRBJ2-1	CASSYSSTGAYNEQFF	TGTGCCAGCAGTTACTCTTCGACAGGGGCCTACAATGAGCAGTTCTTC
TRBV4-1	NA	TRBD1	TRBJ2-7	CASSLSPGQGAGEQYF	TGCGCCAGCAGCCTTTCTCCGGGACAGGGGGCGGGCGAGCAGTACTTC
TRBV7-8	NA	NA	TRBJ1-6	CASSLAGVNSPLHF	TGTGCCAGCAGCTTAGCAGGGGTCAATTCACCCCTCCACTTT
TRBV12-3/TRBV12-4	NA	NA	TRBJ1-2	CASSFQGNYGYTF	TGTGCCAGCAGTTTTCAGGGCAACTATGGCTACACCTTC
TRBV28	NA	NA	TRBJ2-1	CASSRTTGTSYNEQFF	TGTGCCAGCAGTAGAACGACCGGGACATCCTACAATGAGCAGTTCTTC
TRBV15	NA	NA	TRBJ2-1	CATSTPPPGAYNEQFF	TGTGCCACCAGCACCCCTCCACCGGGAGCCTACAATGAGCAGTTCTTC
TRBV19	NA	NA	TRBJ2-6	CASSIQGAGANVLTF	TGTGCCAGTAGTATCCAGGGCGCTGGGGCCAACGTCCTGACTTTC
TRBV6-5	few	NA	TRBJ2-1	CASRLGGATYNEQFF	TGTGCCAGCAGGTTAGGGGGGGCTACCTACAATGAGCAGTTCTTC
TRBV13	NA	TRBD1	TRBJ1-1	CASSGRDRVSDTEAFF	TGTGCCAGCAGCGGGCGGGACAGGGTTTCGGACACTGAAGCTTTCTTT
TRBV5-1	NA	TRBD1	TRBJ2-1	CASSPGGPDRVYNEQFF	TGCGCCAGCAGCCCTGGGGGCCCGGACAGGGTATACAATGAGCAGTTCTTC
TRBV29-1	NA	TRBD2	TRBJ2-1	CSVGSGGLWFF	TGCAGCGTTGGGAGCGGGGGATTATGGTTCTTC
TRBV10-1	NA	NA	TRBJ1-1	CASMQEQPPEAFF	TGCGCCAGCATGCAGGAACAGCCCCCTGAAGCTTTCTTT
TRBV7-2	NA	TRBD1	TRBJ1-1	CASSFGTGDTEAFF	TGTGCCAGCAGCTTCGGGACAGGGGACACTGAAGCTTTCTTT
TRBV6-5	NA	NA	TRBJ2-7	CASSSLLDYEQYF	TGTGCCAGCAGTTCCTTACTCGACTACGAGCAGTACTTC
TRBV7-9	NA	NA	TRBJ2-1	CASSFVRNPTSEQFF	TGTGCCAGCAGCTTTGTGCGGAATCCAACCAGTGAGCAGTTCTTC
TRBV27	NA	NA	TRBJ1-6	CASSLSSRSNSPLHF	TGTGCCAGCAGTTTATCCAGCAGGTCTAATTCACCCCTCCACTTT
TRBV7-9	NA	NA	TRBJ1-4	CASSPANEKLFF	TGTGCCAGCAGCCCGGCTAATGAAAAACTGTTTTTT
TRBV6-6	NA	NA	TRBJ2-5	CASSPDEPAGLQETQYF	TGTGCCAGCAGTCCGGATGAGCCTGCAGGGCTCCAAGAGACCCAGTACTTC
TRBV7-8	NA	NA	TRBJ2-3	CASSPEGISTDTQYF	TGTGCCAGCAGCCCGGAGGGAATTAGCACAGATACGCAGTATTTT
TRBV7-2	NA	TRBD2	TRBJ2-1	CASLAGSSYNEQFF	TGTGCCAGCCTAGCGGGATCCTCCTACAATGAGCAGTTCTTC
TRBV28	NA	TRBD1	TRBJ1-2	CASLNGGQWVYGYTF	TGTGCCAGCCTGAACGGGGGACAGTGGGTCTATGGCTACACCTTC